This is a list of T cell receptor beta chains from one sample in a study of preoperative IRX-2 immunotherapy in early breast cancer. Clones were sequenced by immunoSEQ multiplex PCR, and TCRdb holds only the in-frame ones, with some missing. The sample consists of around 57,000 clones, 94% of them appearing once. The sample was gathered from a patient treated with IRX-2 immunotherapy. These receptors came from a human donor with breast cancer. CDR3s include the opening cysteine and the closing phenylalanine or tryptophan. Each record gives: J gene, D gene, V gene, clone size, CDR3 protein, CDR3 DNA. The D gene is left open where the match is weak. Clone size appears in some rows only: once, few, many, or a class for an expanded clone.

TRBJ1-2 - TRBV5-1 - CASSLGGANGYTF TGCGCCAGCAGCTTGGGGGGGGCAAATGGCTACACCTTC
TRBJ2-7 TRBD1 TRBV30 - CAWDRGGNEQYF TGTGCCTGGGACAGGGGTGGGAACGAGCAGTACTTC
TRBJ2-7 TRBD1 TRBV5-1 once CASSHDRVNYEQYF TGCGCCAGCAGCCACGACAGGGTGAACTACGAGCAGTACTTC
TRBJ2-3 - TRBV6-5 - CASKGDSDTQYF TGTGCCAGCAAGGGAGACAGCGATACGCAGTATTTT
TRBJ1-4 - TRBV2 - CASRLGISYEKLFF TGTGCCAGCCGACTGGGGATTAGTTATGAAAAACTGTTTTTT
TRBJ2-3 TRBD2 TRBV2 once CASSDERGGYTDTQYF TGTGCTAGCAGCGATGAGCGGGGGGGCTACACAGATACGCAGTATTTT
TRBJ2-1 TRBD1 TRBV5-1 - CASSSGQGRRNEQFF TGCGCCAGCAGCAGTGGACAGGGGAGGCGCAATGAGCAGTTCTTC
TRBJ2-3 - TRBV27 once CASRGQGGGTDTQYF TGTGCCAGCAGAGGACAGGGCGGGGGGACAGATACGCAGTATTTT
TRBJ2-3 TRBD1 TRBV6-6 - CASSYSRDRGGDTQYF TGTGCCAGCAGTTACTCGAGGGACAGGGGTGGGGATACGCAGTATTTT
TRBJ1-5 - TRBV6-1 - CASSEADRQWDGGF TGTGCCAGCAGTGAAGCGGACCGCCAATGGGACGGAGGTTTT
TRBJ1-1 - TRBV4-2 once CASSLQVGGTEAFF TGTGCCAGCAGCCTGCAGGTTGGAGGCACTGAAGCTTTCTTT
TRBJ2-5 - TRBV5-5 - CASSSRWGAGRETQYF TGTGCCAGCAGCTCGCGGTGGGGGGCGGGGAGAGAGACCCAGTACTTC
TRBJ2-7 TRBD2 TRBV7-2 - CASSTLAGGPEQYF TGTGCCAGCAGCACCCTAGCGGGGGGGCCCGAGCAGTACTTC
TRBJ2-1 TRBD2 TRBV19 - CASSMVLAGGPGEQFF TGTGCCAGTAGTATGGTTCTAGCGGGGGGGCCCGGTGAGCAGTTCTTC
TRBJ2-7 TRBD1 TRBV30 once CAWSGYPRDSRYEQYF TGTGCCTGGAGTGGCTACCCCCGGGACAGCCGGTACGAGCAGTACTTC
TRBJ2-5 - TRBV18 few CASSPQVVEETQYF TGTGCCAGCTCACCACAGGTGGTTGAAGAGACCCAGTACTTC
TRBJ2-3 TRBD1 TRBV5-4 - CASSLLQGLDTQYF TGTGCCAGCAGCTTGCTACAGGGGTTAGATACGCAGTATTTT
TRBJ1-1 - TRBV5-6 - CASSGDDNEAFF TGTGCCAGCAGCGGGGACGACAATGAAGCTTTCTTT